The TCR beta chain described here comes from a study of blood T cell repertoires in COVID-19 (TCRdb year 2020). Some background on the complete study: Collaborator samples came from the United States, Italy and Spain and covered acute and convalescent phases of COVID-19. The material from the prospective study consisted of cDNA or gDNA derived from T cells, B-cell-depleted T cells, or PBMCs. Deeply sampled blood TCRbeta repertoires from subjects exposed to, actively infected with, or recovered from COVID-19 were included in the dataset. The repertoires were released in a freely available public database meant as a resource for research on the immune response to SARS-CoV-2. Samples came from the ongoing ImmuneRACE study (first 160 participants) plus 1,254 subjects from 6 global collaborators. A de-identified subject ID, COVID-19 status, age in years and sex were almost always included in the sample metadata. Where available, HLA class I and class II types were taken from metadata supplied by the sample provider and were not determined by assay-based typing. Here is what the overall study found, with its caveats: The amount of clinical and demographic metadata varied by source and participant and was provided uncurated.

As regards this clone: What antigen it recognizes has not been identified. No per-base quality is available; no much larger clone lies one base away.

TCRbeta CDR3 regions were amplified from genomic DNA using the immunoSEQ Assay, a bias-controlled multiplex PCR. Per the original workflow: Nucleated cell counts per sample were estimated from amplification of reference gene primers within the assay. To quantify the absolute abundance of each unique TCRbeta CDR3 rearrangement, sequence reads were collapsed and filtered. Productive Simpson clonality was computed per sample as the square root of Simpson's diversity index over productive rearrangements. TCRdb limited this immuneACCESS table to in-frame rearrangements with V and J called. A share of clones is missing; checked studies link under half to unresolved V genes, and the rest is unexplained. The DNA was the basis for D and trimming; V, J and clone size are from that table. The sample data list approximately 210,000 clones, and 85% to 90% of these were observed just once. The ten largest clones add up to less than 5.5% of the sample.

Each collaborating institution followed its own protocols to collect whole blood in K2EDTA tubes. For TCRbeta analysis, collaborators shipped samples in one of three forms: frozen whole blood, isolated PBMCs, or DNA extracted from either of those sample types. This receptor was obtained from a human donor in a cohort sampled during active COVID-19. Material for sequencing was peripheral blood.

The nucleotides are TGTGCCAGCAGCGTAGTAGCGGCCGACACAGATACGCAGTATTTT. Its coded protein is CASSVVAADTDTQYF. The chain is assembled from TRBV9 and TRBJ2-3, and perhaps TRBD2 as D gene, on 6 matching bases. The CDR3 covers 15 residues, taking in both the cysteine and the phenylalanine. Just the 45-base CDR3 DNA is kept, in frame starting at base 1. The junction shows trimming of 0 bases on V and 2 bases on J, plus 10 bases between the germline ends. CDR1 SGDLS and CDR2 YYNGEE are derived from the germline V gene.